Below are 8 T cell receptor beta chains sequenced from a single sample in a study of CD8 T cells in Susac syndrome (dated by TCRdb to about 2019). The library came from the immunoSEQ multiplex PCR assay. RNA was extracted using the RNeasy kit, and roughly 0.45 to 1 ug of the RNA was reverse transcribed with random hexamers. TCRdb ran its own pipeline on the public reads, namely fastp trimming at Q25 and MiXCR clone calling, and kept in-frame beta chains. CDR3 protein duplicates are merged, each entry listing the most common genes and DNA. The sample table records about 90,000 distinct CDR3 sequences; 95% to 96% of these occur just once. The ten largest clones take up roughly 0.62% of the sample. Sequencing input: CD8+ T cells from PBMCs. These receptors all stem from a human donor with Susac syndrome.

The chain carries TRBV2 and TRBJ2-7; D gene uncertain. The ends were cut back, 6 bases at V and 3 bases at J, with 12 bases in the middle. CDR3 length: 13 residues. Germline-derived CDR1 and CDR2 are SNHLY and FYNNEI. The CDR3 reads CASSVGLYYEQYF. CDR3 coding DNA: TGTGCCAGCAGCGTCGGCCTTTACTACGAGCAGTACTTC.

The chain is built from TRBV28 and TRBJ2-3; 9 bases agree with TRBD1. V shed 8 bases and J 2 bases; nucleotides not matched to a gene: 8. CDR1 is MDHEN and CDR2 is SYDVKM in the germline V gene. The CDR3 is made up of 15 amino acids. The CDR3 nucleotides are TGTGCCAGCGGACTTGGGACAGGGCCCACAGATACGCAGTATTTT. It encodes CASGLGTGPTDTQYF.

The chain links TRBV4-3 to TRBJ1-1; D gene unclear. V shed 5 bases and J shed 0 bases, with 16 bases lying between them. The germline V gene has CDR1 LGHNA and CDR2 YSLEER. This CDR3 spans 16 amino acids. In nucleotides, the CDR3 is TGCGCCAGCAGCGAGCAACTGGGAGGGATGAACACTGAAGCTTTCTTT. Encoded protein: CASSEQLGGMNTEAFF.

The rearrangement links TRBV3-1 to TRBJ1-2, with 7 bases aligning to TRBD1. In germline, CDR1 is LGHDT, CDR2 YNNKEL (reference sequence). Trimming at V came to 3 bases and at J to 2 bases, leaving 15 bases not matched to a gene. This CDR3 region has 18 residues. CDR3 residues: CASSQLTKTGQPNYGYTF. Here the CDR3 DNA reads TGTGCCAGCAGCCAGCTTACGAAAACGGGACAGCCAAACTATGGCTACACCTTC.

This clonotype was found once. CDR3 DNA sequence: TGTGCCACCAGCAGAGCTTCTCTGGGGGCTGGGGAGCTGTTTTTT. The encoded protein is CATSRASLGAGELFF. The V call is TRBV15, the J call TRBJ2-2; D may be TRBD1 (6 bases). The CDR3 runs to 15 residues. CDR1 and CDR2 (germline): LNHNV, YYDKDF (reference sequence). V was clipped by 1 base and J by 8 bases, with 14 bases between them.

J is TRBJ1-1 and V is TRBV7-9, with D perhaps matching TRBD1 (5 bases). The V gene lost 4 bases and the J gene lost 6 bases, with 9 bases spanning the gap. The CDR3 sequence is 12 residues long. Germline assignment: CDR1 SEHNR and CDR2 FQNEAQ (reference sequence). The CDR3 loop is CASSYGGAEAFF. The CDR3 DNA follows: TGTGCCAGCAGCTATGGGGGGGCTGAAGCTTTCTTT.

The count of this clonotype is one. This rearrangement joins TRBV4-2 to TRBJ2-1; 10 bases align to TRBD2. Germline-derived CDR1 and CDR2 are LGHNA and YNFKEQ. J gave up 3 bases and V 0 bases, and 2 bases lay outside the gene matches. This CDR3 has 16 amino acids. CDR3 nucleotides: TGTGCCAGCAGCCAAGATACTAGCGGGGACTACAATGAGCAGTTCTTC. Translated: CASSQDTSGDYNEQFF.

This rearrangement joins TRBV9 to TRBJ2-1, with D possibly matching TRBD2 (5 bases). Germline V lookup: CDR1 SGDLS, CDR2 YYNGEE. V dropped 0 bases and J dropped 16 bases, with 17 bases sitting between them. This CDR3 is 13 amino acids long. The CDR3 here is CASSVDLAGIGFF. CDR3 nucleotides: TGTGCCAGCAGCGTAGACCTGGCGGGCATTGGATTCTTC. Full variable domain (outside the CDR3, taken from reference TRBV9 and TRBJ2-1): DSGVTQTPKHLITATGQRVTLRCSPRSGDLSVYWYQQSLDQGLQFLIQYYNGEERAKGNILERFSAQQFPDLHSELNLSSLELGDSALYFCASSVDLAGIGFFGPGTRLTVL.